The 31 T cell receptor beta chains in this list originate from one sample, sequenced in a study of cytomegalovirus exposure and HLA in healthy donors. Primers included in the PCR were 60 Vbeta and 13 Jbeta primers. Method: immunoSEQ multiplex PCR; TCRdb's copy keeps in-frame clones and lacks some. The table includes approximately 160,000 clones, around four fifths detected once. Sample: PBMCs. Source of these receptors: a woman aged 25-40 years in good health and CMV-seropositive.

This clone was recorded once. This chain joins TRBV5-6 and TRBJ2-7, with D maybe TRBD1 (5 bases). Per germline, CDR1 SGHDT and CDR2 YYEEEE. Deletions cut 0 bases from V and 1 base from J, with 8 bases between. The CDR3 runs 14 residues. CDR3 nucleotide sequence: TGTGCCAGCAGCTTGGATGACAGATCCTACGAGCAGTACTTC. This sequence encodes CASSLDDRSYEQYF.

The chain recombines TRBV19 with TRBJ2-3; D unclear. The CDR3 loop spans 13 amino acids. From germline, CDR1 is LNHDA and CDR2 SQIVND (reference sequence). Trimming pared 1 base from V and 2 bases from J, leaving 4 bases between. For the CDR3, the DNA is TGTGCCAGTAGTATAGCGTTCACAGATACGCAGTATTTT. Translated, it gives CASSIAFTDTQYF.

This clone was observed a handful of times. The rearrangement joins TRBV27 to TRBJ1-2; 9 positions agree with TRBD1. Germline V CDR1 and CDR2: MNHEY, SMNVEV (reference sequence). The CDR3 runs 15 residues. V trimming: 5 bases; J trimming: 6 bases; junction bases outside the gene matches: 10. This CDR3 reads CASSRRGQGEDGYTF. CDR3 in DNA: TGTGCCAGCAGTCGAAGGGGACAGGGTGAGGATGGCTACACCTTC.

The rearrangement joins TRBV6-1 to TRBJ2-7, with a tentative D call TRBD1 (6 bases). Deletions cut 6 bases from V and 3 bases from J, with 15 bases between. The CDR3 runs 14 residues. Germline V lookup: CDR1 MNHNS, CDR2 SASEGT. Written as DNA, the CDR3 is TGTGCCAGCAGACCCACGGGACAAATCTACGAGCAGTACTTC. Its translation is CASRPTGQIYEQYF.

This clone appeared a few times. The chain is built from TRBV9 and TRBJ2-1; possibly TRBD1 for D (8 bases). The CDR3 totals 15 residues. V lost 4 bases and J lost 9, with 20 bases in between. The V gene's germline CDR1 is SGDLS and CDR2 YYNGEE. The CDR3 sequence: CASSQQGGLFGEQFF. The CDR3 DNA follows: TGTGCCAGCAGCCAACAGGGGGGGCTGTTCGGTGAGCAGTTCTTC. Based on the CDR3 plus reference TRBV9 and TRBJ2-1, the full variable domain is DSGVTQTPKHLITATGQRVTLRCSPRSGDLSVYWYQQSLDQGLQFLIQYYNGEERAKGNILERFSAQQFPDLHSELNLSSLELGDSALYFCASSQQGGLFGEQFFGPGTRLTVL.

This clone came up a few times. The chain joins TRBV6-5 to TRBJ1-4, with TRBD1 matching 7 bases. Looked up from germline, CDR1 is MNHEY and CDR2 is SVGAGI. This CDR3 has 15 amino acids. Trimming cost V 2 bases and J 10 bases; bases outside gene matches: 10. The CDR3 is CASSYLPGTAGKLFF. CDR3 nucleotide sequence: TGTGCCAGCAGTTACCTTCCGGGGACAGCGGGAAAACTGTTTTTT.

The gene calls are TRBV29-1 and TRBJ2-7; 9 nucleotides agree with TRBD1. The length of the CDR3 is 13 residues. V trimming: 3 bases; J trimming: 2 bases; junction bases outside the gene matches: 2. The germline CDR1 and CDR2 sequences are SQVTM and ANQGSEA. DNA for the CDR3: TGCAGCGTTGAGGGACAGGGTACCTACGAGCAGTACTTC. The encoded protein is CSVEGQGTYEQYF.

This clone has only one observation. This chain uses TRBV21-1 with TRBJ2-5; the table calls TRBD1, which could not be checked here. TRBV21-1 is given as a pseudogene. This CDR3 has 16 amino acids. The CDR3, as DNA: TGTGCCAGCAGCTCAACGAGGACTGGGGGCGGAAAGACCCAGTACTTC. Residues: CASSSTRTGGGKTQYF.

There are a few counts of this clone. The DNA for the CDR3 is TGTGCCAGCAGCGTAACCCCCGACAGGCGCACCGGGGAGCTGTTTTTT. Translated: CASSVTPDRRTGELFF. The rearrangement joins TRBV9 to TRBJ2-2, with D possibly being TRBD1 (6 bases). Germline CDR1 and CDR2: SGDLS and YYNGEE. The CDR3 contains 16 residues. V gave up 1 base and J gave up 4 bases, with 14 bases separating them.

Regarding this clone: Other DNA sequences in this sample translate to the same CDR3. V and J are TRBV6-5 and TRBJ1-1; D gene ambiguous. The CDR3 sequence is 11 residues long. V lost 6 bases and J lost 4, with 6 bases in between. The germline V gene has CDR1 MNHEY and CDR2 SVGAGI. CDR3 nucleotides: TGTGCCAGCAGCCGAGGCACTGAAGCTTTCTTT. This sequence encodes CASSRGTEAFF.

V gene TRBV11-2 combines with J gene TRBJ2-7; unclear D gene. The V gene lost 5 bases and the J gene lost 8 bases, with 16 bases spanning the gap. In germline, CDR1 is SGHAT, CDR2 FQNNGV. The CDR3 is made up of 13 amino acids. The CDR3 sequence is CASSTRPYYQQYF. The CDR3 DNA follows: TGTGCCAGCAGCACCCGACCGTACTATCAGCAGTACTTC.

This clone appeared a single time. The CDR3: CAWTPGGGSAFF. The CDR3 region has the DNA TGTGCCTGGACCCCCGGGGGGGGGTCGGCTTTCTTT. V usage is TRBV30 and J usage is TRBJ1-1; D might be TRBD1 (5 bases). The CDR3 contains 12 residues. Trimming removed 4 bases from V and 11 bases from J, with 17 bases in between. From germline, CDR1 is GTSNPN and CDR2 SVGIG (reference sequence).

The chain is built from TRBV10-3 and TRBJ1-1; 7 bases line up with TRBD1. Germline lookup yields CDR1 ENHRY and CDR2 SYGVKD. Unmatched junction bases numbered 17, after V lost 6 bases and J lost 1 base. The CDR3 spans 18 residues. The CDR3 DNA is TGTGCCATCAGCCCTTCGAACCCATCCAGGGGGTCGAACACTGAAGCTTTCTTT. It encodes CAISPSNPSRGSNTEAFF.

The rearrangement links TRBV6-5 to TRBJ2-1; D remains ambiguous. Trimming took 5 bases from V and 5 from J, leaving 10 bases between them. Germline loops: CDR1 MNHEY, CDR2 SVGAGI. The CDR3 length is 13 residues. The CDR3 loop is CASSSPLNNEQFF. CDR3 nucleotides: TGTGCCAGCAGTAGCCCCCTGAACAATGAGCAGTTCTTC.

This clone was found once. This sequence joins TRBV11-3 and TRBJ2-3; no clear D. Germline values: CDR1 SGHNT, CDR2 YENEEA. V lost 5 bases to trimming and J lost 0 bases, with 6 bases between them. The CDR3 is 13 amino acids. CDR3: CASSLESTDTQYF. DNA for the CDR3: TGTGCCAGCAGCCTGGAGAGCACAGATACGCAGTATTTT. Based on the CDR3 plus reference TRBV11-3 and TRBJ2-3, the full variable domain is EAGVVQSPRYKIIEKKQPVAFWCNPISGHNTLYWYLQNLGQGPELLIRYENEEAVDDSQLPKDRFSAERLKGVDSTLKIQPAELGDSAVYLCASSLESTDTQYFGPGTRLTVL.

This chain uses TRBV12-5 with TRBJ2-7; 10 bases fit TRBD2. Germline V gene sequence: CDR1 LGHNT, CDR2 FRNRAP. J lost 2 bases, V lost 3 bases, and 13 bases had no gene match. The CDR3 is 18 amino acids. This CDR3 is CASGFLRLAGEGAYEQYF. The CDR3 DNA reads TGTGCTAGTGGTTTTCTCAGGCTAGCGGGAGAGGGGGCCTACGAGCAGTACTTC.

The chain employs TRBV28 and TRBJ2-7, with D tentatively TRBD1 (6 bases). The CDR3 loop spans 15 amino acids. Germline loops: CDR1 MDHEN, CDR2 SYDVKM. Between the trimmed V and J ends, which lost 3 bases and 3 bases, there was a span of 15 bases. CDR3 in DNA: TGTGCCAGCAGTTTGGGGGCCATGGGTAGCTACGAGCAGTACTTC. The encoded protein is CASSLGAMGSYEQYF. Full variable domain (rest looked up from reference TRBV28 and TRBJ2-7): DVKVTQSSRYLVKRTGEKVFLECVQDMDHENMFWYRQDPGLGLRLIYFSYDVKMKEKGDIPEGYSVSREKKERFSLILESASTNQTSMYLCASSLGAMGSYEQYFGPGTRLTVT.

The gene calls are TRBV28 and TRBJ2-2; 8 bases line up with TRBD1. The CDR3 has 15 amino acids. Germline assignment: CDR1 MDHEN and CDR2 SYDVKM. Losses at the gene ends were 9 bases for V and 4 bases for J; bases not matched to a gene: 10. The CDR3 region is CASASRGPATGELFF. CDR3 in DNA: TGTGCCAGTGCATCCAGGGGGCCGGCCACCGGGGAGCTGTTTTTT. The full variable domain, completed using reference TRBV28 and TRBJ2-2, is DVKVTQSSRYLVKRTGEKVFLECVQDMDHENMFWYRQDPGLGLRLIYFSYDVKMKEKGDIPEGYSVSREKKERFSLILESASTNQTSMYLCASASRGPATGELFFGEGSRLTVL.

The chain is built from TRBV5-1 and TRBJ2-4; D perhaps matches TRBD1 (6 bases). The germline V gene has CDR1 SGHRS and CDR2 YFSETQ. CDR3 size: 16 residues. V dropped 4 bases and J dropped 6 bases, with 20 bases sitting between them. CDR3 protein: CASSPTDGGWGNIQYF. The CDR3 DNA reads as TGCGCCAGCAGCCCCACCGATGGGGGCTGGGGAAACATTCAGTACTTC.

This chain joins TRBV4-3 and TRBJ2-3; 7 bases are a match to TRBD2. Trimming took 1 base from V and 4 from J; bases not matched to a gene: 14. The CDR3 spans 18 residues. Germline V gene sequence: CDR1 LGHNA, CDR2 YSLEER. The CDR3 bases are TGCGCCAGCAGCCAAGTCTCCCCTAAGACGGGAGGCCCAGATACGCAGTATTTT. Residues: CASSQVSPKTGGPDTQYF.

The chain couples TRBV5-1 to TRBJ2-3; possible D gene TRBD2, 6 bases. The CDR3 runs to 16 residues. The germline V gene encodes CDR1 SGHRS and CDR2 YFSETQ. V was cut by 3 bases and J by 5 bases, with 19 bases left in between. The CDR3 spells CASSSSKTVGGDTQYF. The CDR3 nucleotides are TGCGCCAGCAGCTCTAGCAAAACCGTGGGGGGAGATACGCAGTATTTT.

The chain uses TRBV15 and TRBJ2-2; 7 bases are shared with TRBD2. Germline V CDR1 and CDR2: LNHNV, YYDKDF (reference sequence). Losses at the gene ends were 3 bases for V and 3 bases for J; bases not matched to a gene: 4. The CDR3 runs to 15 residues. In DNA form, the CDR3 reads TGTGCCACCAGCAGCGGACTAGGAGACACCGGGGAGCTGTTTTTT. Translating gives CATSSGLGDTGELFF. Full variable domain (remainder filled in from reference TRBV15 and TRBJ2-2): DAMVIQNPRYQVTQFGKPVTLSCSQTLNHNVMYWYQQKSSQAPKLLFHYYDKDFNNEADTPDNFQSRRPNTSFCFLDIRSPGLGDTAMYLCATSSGLGDTGELFFGEGSRLTVL.

The chain uses TRBV14 and TRBJ2-7; 12 positions agree with TRBD2. The CDR3 covers 15 residues. Germline loops: CDR1 SGHDN, CDR2 FVKESK. Unmatched junction bases numbered 3, after V lost 2 bases and J lost 4 bases. Here the CDR3 reads CASSQLGTSGYEQYF. The CDR3 DNA reads as TGTGCCAGCAGCCAACTAGGGACTAGCGGGTACGAGCAGTACTTC.

The rearrangement links TRBV6-4 to TRBJ1-2; the match to TRBD1 covers 10 bases. The V and J ends lost 2 bases and 3 bases, in that order; junction bases with no gene match: 6. The CDR3 consists of 16 residues. CDR1 and CDR2 from the germline V gene are MRHNA and SNTAGT. For the CDR3, the DNA is TGTGCCAGCAGTGACACGGGACAGGGGAGGGACTATGGCTACACCTTC. Translated: CASSDTGQGRDYGYTF.

V gene TRBV7-2 combines with J gene TRBJ1-2, with D unclear. The CDR3 spans 13 residues. V lost 6 bases and J 4 bases, leaving 12 bases between the germline ends. Germline lookup yields CDR1 SGHTA and CDR2 FQGNSA. The CDR3 reads CASRQEVGYGYTF. CDR3 DNA: TGTGCCAGCAGGCAAGAGGTTGGCTATGGCTACACCTTC.

The J gene is TRBJ2-2, the V gene TRBV9, with a possible D match to TRBD1 (6 bases). The CDR3 contains 16 residues. Deletions cut 1 base from V and 2 bases from J, with 12 bases between. Germline V CDR1 and CDR2: SGDLS, YYNGEE. CDR3 nucleotides: TGTGCCAGCAGCGTAAGTTGGGGGCTTAACACCGGGGAGCTGTTTTTT. Protein product: CASSVSWGLNTGELFF.

The gene calls are TRBV6-5 and TRBJ2-7; the match to TRBD1 covers 7 bases. Trimming at V came to 1 base and at J to 2 bases, leaving 2 bases not matched to a gene. CDR1 MNHEY and CDR2 SVGAGI come from the germline V gene. The CDR3 spans 14 residues. The CDR3 sequence is CASSYFGQAYEQYF. DNA for the CDR3: TGTGCCAGCAGTTACTTCGGACAGGCCTACGAGCAGTACTTC.

The chain joins TRBV14 to TRBJ1-2; TRBD1 matches 10 bases. Trimming removed 4 bases from V and 5 bases from J; junction bases left unmatched: 4. This CDR3 comprises 14 residues. Germline-derived CDR1 and CDR2 are SGHDN and FVKESK. The CDR3 loop is CASSRRQGAYGYTF. CDR3 nucleotide sequence: TGTGCCAGCAGCCGACGACAGGGGGCATATGGCTACACCTTC.

The chain employs TRBV7-8 and TRBJ2-2; TRBD1 agrees at 9 bases. Germline CDR1 SGHVS, CDR2 FQNEAQ. This CDR3 comprises 16 residues. V was clipped by 2 bases and J by 6 bases; unmatched bases: 7. The CDR3 here is CASSLRGQGWPGELFF. Here the CDR3 DNA reads TGTGCCAGCAGCTTAAGGGGACAGGGTTGGCCCGGGGAGCTGTTTTTT. Full variable domain (rest looked up from reference TRBV7-8 and TRBJ2-2): GAGVSQSPRYKVAKRGQDVALRCDPISGHVSLFWYQQALGQGPEFLTYFQNEAQLDKSGLPSDRFFAERPEGSVSTLKIQRTQQEDSAVYLCASSLRGQGWPGELFFGEGSRLTVL.

The chain combines TRBV5-5 with TRBJ2-6; D is possibly TRBD2 (6 bases). Per the germline V gene, CDR1 is SGHKS and CDR2 is YYEKEE (reference sequence). V was cut by 4 bases and J by 0 bases, with 14 bases left in between. The CDR3 contains 17 residues. The CDR3 reads CASSPSTGSSGANVLTF. CDR3 DNA sequence: TGTGCCAGCAGCCCATCGACCGGGAGCTCTGGGGCCAACGTCCTGACTTTC.

The chain uses TRBV6-6 and TRBJ2-7; TRBD1 is a possible D gene (6 bases). Trimming cost V 6 bases and J 3 bases, with 12 bases left between them. Germline CDR1 reads MNHNY; CDR2 reads SVGAGI (reference sequence). The CDR3 sequence is 13 residues long. The CDR3 is CASSRRDNYEQYF. Here the CDR3 DNA reads TGTGCCAGCAGCCGTCGGGACAACTACGAGCAGTACTTC.